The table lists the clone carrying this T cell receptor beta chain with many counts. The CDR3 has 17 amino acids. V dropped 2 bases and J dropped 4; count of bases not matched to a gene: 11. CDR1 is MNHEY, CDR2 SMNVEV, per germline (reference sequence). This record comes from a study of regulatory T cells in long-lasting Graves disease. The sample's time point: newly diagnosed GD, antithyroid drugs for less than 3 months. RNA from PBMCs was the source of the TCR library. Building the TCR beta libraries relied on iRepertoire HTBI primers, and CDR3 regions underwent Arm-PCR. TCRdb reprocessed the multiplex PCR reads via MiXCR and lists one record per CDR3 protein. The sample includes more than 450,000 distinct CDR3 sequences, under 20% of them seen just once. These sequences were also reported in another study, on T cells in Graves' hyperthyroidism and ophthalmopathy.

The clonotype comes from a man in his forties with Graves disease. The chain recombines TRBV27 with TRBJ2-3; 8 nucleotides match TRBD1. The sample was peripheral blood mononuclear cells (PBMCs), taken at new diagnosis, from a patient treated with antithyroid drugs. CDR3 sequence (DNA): TGTGCCAGCAGTTTACGCCGGACAGGGATTCTAGCAGATACGCAGTATTTT. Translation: CASSLRRTGILADTQYF.